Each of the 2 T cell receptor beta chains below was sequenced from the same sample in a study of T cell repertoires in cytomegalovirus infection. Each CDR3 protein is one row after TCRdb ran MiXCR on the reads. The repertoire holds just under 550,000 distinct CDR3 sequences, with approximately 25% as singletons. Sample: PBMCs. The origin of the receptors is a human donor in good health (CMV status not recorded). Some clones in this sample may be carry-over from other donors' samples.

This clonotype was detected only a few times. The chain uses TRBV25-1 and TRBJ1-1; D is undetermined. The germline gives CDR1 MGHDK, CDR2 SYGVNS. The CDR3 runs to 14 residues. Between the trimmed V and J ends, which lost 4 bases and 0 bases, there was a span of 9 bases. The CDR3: CASSGQPLNTEAFF. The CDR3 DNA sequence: TGTGCCAGCAGTGGTCAACCTCTGAACACTGAAGCTTTCTTT. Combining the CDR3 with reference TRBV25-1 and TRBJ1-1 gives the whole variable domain EADIYQTPRYLVIGTGKKITLECSQTMGHDKMYWYQQDPGMELHLIHYSYGVNSTEKGDLSSESTVSRIRTEHFPLTLESARPSHTSQYLCASSGQPLNTEAFFGQGTRLTVV.

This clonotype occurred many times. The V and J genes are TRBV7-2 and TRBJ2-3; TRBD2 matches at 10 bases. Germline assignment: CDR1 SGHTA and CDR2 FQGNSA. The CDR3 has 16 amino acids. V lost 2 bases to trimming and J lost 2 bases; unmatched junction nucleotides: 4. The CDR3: CASSLSLAGVTDTQYF. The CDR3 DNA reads TGTGCCAGCAGCTTATCCCTAGCGGGAGTCACAGATACGCAGTATTTT.